This T cell receptor beta chain was recovered during a study of regulatory T cells in long-lasting Graves disease. The authors built TCR beta libraries using iRepertoire HTBI primers and Arm-PCR of CDR3 regions. MiXCR was run by TCRdb on the multiplex PCR reads, yielding one entry per CDR3 protein. This table holds 300,000 to 450,000 distinct CDR3 sequences, about a sixth found once. Regarding time point: newly diagnosed GD, antithyroid drugs for less than 3 months. RNA isolated from PBMCs was used to make the TCR library. Germline values: CDR1 SGHTA, CDR2 FQGNSA. CDR3 size: 16 residues. The germline V and J ends were trimmed by 0 bases and 7 bases, with 16 bases remaining between them. This clonotype was counted ten times or more. Its antigen is not identified. Study observations and caveats: Graves' patients with persistent disease showed TCR diversity lower than patients newly diagnosed. New patients shared fewer public clonotypes (around 880) than persistent patients did (roughly 2,500).

This sequence originates from a female donor with Graves disease. This chain links TRBV7-2 with TRBJ2-1; D might be TRBD1 or TRBD2, each matching 6 bases. This sample comprised peripheral blood mononuclear cells (PBMCs), obtained at new diagnosis, from a patient treated with antithyroid drugs. This chain's CDR3 is CASSLAGSRGANEQFF. In DNA form, the CDR3 reads TGTGCCAGCAGCTTAGCGGGGTCTAGGGGGGCGAATGAGCAGTTCTTC. Supplemented by reference TRBV7-2 and TRBJ2-1, the full variable domain reads GAGVSQSPSNKVTEKGKDVELRCDPISGHTALYWYRQSLGQGLEFLIYFQGNSAPDKSGLPSDRFSAERTGGSVSTLTIQRTQQEDSAVYLCASSLAGSRGANEQFFGPGTRLTVL.